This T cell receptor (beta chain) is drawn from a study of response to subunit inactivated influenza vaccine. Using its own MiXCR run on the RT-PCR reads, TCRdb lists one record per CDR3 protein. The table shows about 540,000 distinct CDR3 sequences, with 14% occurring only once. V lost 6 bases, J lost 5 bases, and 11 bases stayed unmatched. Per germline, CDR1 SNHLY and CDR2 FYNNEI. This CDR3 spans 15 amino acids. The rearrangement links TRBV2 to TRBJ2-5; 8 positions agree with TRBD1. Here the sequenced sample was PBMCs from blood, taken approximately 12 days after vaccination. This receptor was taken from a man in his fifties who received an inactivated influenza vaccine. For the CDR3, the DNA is TGTGCCAGCAGAGGACAGGGCATTCCGGGTGAGACCCAGTACTTC. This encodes CASRGQGIPGETQYF.